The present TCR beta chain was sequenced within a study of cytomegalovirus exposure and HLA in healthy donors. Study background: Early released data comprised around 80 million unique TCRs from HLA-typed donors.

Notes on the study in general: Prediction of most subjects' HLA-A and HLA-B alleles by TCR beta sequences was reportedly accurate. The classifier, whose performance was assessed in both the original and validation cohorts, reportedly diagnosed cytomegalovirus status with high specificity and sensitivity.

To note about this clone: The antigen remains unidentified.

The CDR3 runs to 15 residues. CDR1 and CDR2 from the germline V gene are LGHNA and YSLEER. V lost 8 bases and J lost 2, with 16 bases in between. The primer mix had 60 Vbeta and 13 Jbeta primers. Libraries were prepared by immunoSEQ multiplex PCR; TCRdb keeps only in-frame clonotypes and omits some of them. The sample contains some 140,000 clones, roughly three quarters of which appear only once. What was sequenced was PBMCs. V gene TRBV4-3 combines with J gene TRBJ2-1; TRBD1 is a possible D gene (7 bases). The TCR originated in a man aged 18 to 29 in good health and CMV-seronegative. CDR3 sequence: CASGKGRGAYNEQFF. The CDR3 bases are TGCGCCAGCGGAAAGGGCAGGGGGGCCTACAATGAGCAGTTCTTC.